This entry concerns a single TCR beta chain. The antigen is not known. The source of the sample is a study of T-cell memory formation after mild COVID-19. Overall study results and limits: Detection of some responders pre-infection suggested pre-existing cross-reactive memory T cells participated.

Germline V lookup: CDR1 SNHLY, CDR2 FYNNEI. V lost 5 bases and J lost 0; bases outside the gene matches: 2. The CDR3 has 14 residues. Using constant-segment primers, 5'RACE produced TCR alpha and TCR beta cDNA libraries carrying sample barcodes and UMIs. MiXCR was run by TCRdb on the 5' RACE reads, yielding one entry per CDR3 protein. This sample has more than 120,000 distinct CDR3 sequences; over 15% occur once, and the top ten carry around 2.5%. V usage is TRBV2 and J usage is TRBJ2-7; 9 positions agree with TRBD2. The specimen was PBMCs or a T cell subset sorted from them (not recorded which). The clonotype originates from an adult woman who had mild COVID-19 (a few samples of this study predate the infection). Cell type and time point are not known. The CDR3 spells CASSSGRNSYEQYF. The CDR3 DNA follows: TGTGCCAGCAGTAGCGGGAGGAACTCCTACGAGCAGTACTTC.